The 32 T cell receptor beta chains presented below share a single source sample, sequenced in a study of T cell responses to AZD1222 COVID-19 vaccine (dated by TCRdb to about 2021). Interpreted using the paper, the time point label stands for: baseline before first vaccination. Per the publication, the treatment or condition label means: meningococcal conjugate vaccine given as trial control. Library method: the immunoSEQ multiplex PCR assay. TCRdb re-hosts the immuneACCESS table, in-frame sequences only. Its copies lack some clones; in the studies checked, an unresolved V gene accounts for under half of them, and the cause for the rest is not known. The table for this sample lists tens of thousands of clones; roughly 86% of them were counted only once. The ten top clones hold approximately 5.4% of the sample. The sequenced sample was peripheral blood, obtained on day 0 of MenACWY control vaccination. The source of these receptors is an adult in good health.

V is TRBV30 and J is TRBJ1-2; D remains ambiguous. CDR3 length: 10 residues. Germline loops: CDR1 GTSNPN, CDR2 SVGIG (reference sequence). Deletions cut 5 bases from V and 4 bases from J, with 5 bases between. CDR3 in DNA: TGTGCCTGGCAGTCCTATGGCTACACCTTC. Residues: CAWQSYGYTF.

This clone has only a few counts. V usage is TRBV7-2 and J usage is TRBJ1-1; possible D gene TRBD1, 6 bases. The CDR3 length is 17 residues. V was shortened by 5 bases and J by 1 base, with 20 bases between the two germline ends. The germline V gene encodes CDR1 SGHTA and CDR2 FQGNSA. The CDR3 loop is CASSPPRGGLGNTEAFF. DNA for the CDR3: TGTGCCAGCAGCCCACCACGAGGGGGACTCGGGAACACTGAAGCTTTCTTT.

The rearrangement links TRBV3-1 (or the pseudogene TRBV3-2) to TRBJ1-2, with 8 positions matching TRBD1. The junction had 0 bases not matched to a gene; V was cut back by 2 bases and J by 4 bases. Germline CDR1 is LGHDT and CDR2 is YNNKEL (reference sequence). The CDR3 has 13 amino acids. CDR3 nucleotide sequence: TGTGCCAGCAGCCAAACAGGGGGCTATGGCTACACCTTC. Protein sequence: CASSQTGGYGYTF.

The chain links TRBV3-1 (or the pseudogene TRBV3-2) to TRBJ2-2; no reliable D call. Trimming cost V 5 bases and J 4 bases, with 20 bases left between them. The germline gives CDR1 LGHDT, CDR2 YNNKEL (reference sequence). This CDR3 region has 17 residues. The CDR3 here is CASSIRVTASSTGELFF. CDR3 coding DNA: TGTGCCAGCAGCATTCGGGTGACCGCATCCTCCACCGGGGAGCTGTTTTTT.

V gene TRBV29-1 combines with J gene TRBJ1-2; no firm D call. CDR3 length: 14 residues. V gave up 4 bases and J gave up 2 bases, with 14 bases separating them. Per the germline V gene, CDR1 is SQVTM and CDR2 is ANQGSEA. CDR3 in DNA: TGCAGCGTTGGGACCCCTCATCCCAACTATGGCTACACCTTC. This codes for CSVGTPHPNYGYTF.

V usage is TRBV19 and J usage is TRBJ1-2, with 7 positions matching TRBD1. V trimming: 1 base; J trimming: 0 bases; junction bases outside the gene matches: 14. The length of the CDR3 is 19 residues. The germline gives CDR1 LNHDA, CDR2 SQIVND (reference sequence). The CDR3 loop reads CASSIGVSRTGGTNYGYTF. CDR3 DNA: TGTGCCAGTAGTATAGGTGTCTCGAGGACAGGTGGGACTAACTATGGCTACACCTTC.

This clone has just a few counts. The genes are TRBV5-5 and TRBJ1-3; D gene uncertain. Per germline, CDR1 SGHKS and CDR2 YYEKEE (reference sequence). CDR3 length equals 17 residues. The germline V and J ends were trimmed by 4 bases and 0 bases, with 17 bases remaining between them. Here the CDR3 reads CASSDPGWVSSGNTIYF. The CDR3 nucleotides are TGTGCCAGCAGCGATCCCGGTTGGGTTAGCTCTGGAAACACCATATATTTT.

This clone was picked up one time. The V call is TRBV7-9, the J call TRBJ1-1; D gene ambiguous. With 8 bases removed from V and 0 bases from J, the gap between germline ends came to 4 bases. This CDR3 region has 11 residues. From germline, CDR1 is SEHNR and CDR2 FQNEAQ (reference sequence). Written as DNA, the CDR3 is TGTGCCAGCGGAGTGAACACTGAAGCTTTCTTT. This gives the protein CASGVNTEAFF.

The V gene is TRBV5-6, the J gene TRBJ1-1; D is unresolved. The CDR3 extends over 17 amino acids. Germline V lookup: CDR1 SGHDT, CDR2 YYEEEE. V dropped 2 bases and J dropped 5 bases, with 22 bases sitting between them. In DNA form, the CDR3 reads TGTGCCAGCAGCTTTTTCCTCCTTTGGGGAATTGGAACTGAAGCTTTCTTT. Encoded protein: CASSFFLLWGIGTEAFF.

Only one count was recorded for this clone. J is TRBJ1-5 and V is TRBV7-5. TRBV7-5 is a documented pseudogene. The CDR3 is made up of 16 amino acids. The CDR3 sequence is CARSSWEPGSNQPQHF. DNA of the CDR3: TGTGCCAGAAGCTCCTGGGAGCCGGGGAGCAATCAGCCCCAGCATTTT.

The V call is TRBV3-1 (or the pseudogene TRBV3-2), the J call TRBJ1-1; 8 bases are shared with TRBD1. The CDR3 has 16 amino acids. Germline trimming cut 5 bases from V and 0 bases from J; bases unmatched to any gene: 8. Germline CDR1 and CDR2: LGHDT and YNNKEL (reference sequence). The CDR3 nucleotides are TGTGCCAGCAGCTCGAGGACAGGGAACGTGAACACTGAAGCTTTCTTT. Translated, it gives CASSSRTGNVNTEAFF.

This sequence joins TRBV28 and TRBJ1-5; D is unclear. The germline V gene has CDR1 MDHEN and CDR2 SYDVKM. CDR3 length: 12 amino acids. V lost 3 bases and J 10 bases, leaving 10 bases between the germline ends. The CDR3 region has the DNA TGTGCCAGCAGTTTTCCCGTGGGACCCCAGCATTTT. Translated, it gives CASSFPVGPQHF.

The chain couples TRBV29-1 to TRBJ2-7; TRBD1 matches 9 bases. V was clipped by 4 bases and J by 3 bases; unmatched bases: 10. Germline-derived CDR1 and CDR2 are SQVTM and ANQGSEA. The CDR3 sequence is 15 residues long. The CDR3 DNA is TGCAGCGTTGTAGGTATAGGGACAGGGATCTACGAGCAGTACTTC. Translated: CSVVGIGTGIYEQYF.

This chain uses TRBV27 with TRBJ1-6; D call uncertain. The CDR3 runs 14 residues. Germline V gene data show CDR1 as MNHEY and CDR2 as SMNVEV (reference sequence). Trimming shortened V by 4 bases and J by 5 bases, and 9 bases separated the two germline ends. The CDR3 sequence: CASSYRGDNSPLHF. CDR3 nucleotides: TGTGCCAGCAGTTATCGGGGAGATAATTCACCCCTCCACTTT.

This clone appeared a single time. The rearrangement links TRBV27 to TRBJ1-5, with a tentative D call TRBD1 (6 bases). The CDR3 has 14 amino acids. Trimming took off 2 bases at V and 3 bases at J, with 8 bases between the two ends. Germline CDR1 MNHEY, CDR2 SMNVEV (reference sequence). CDR3 in DNA: TGTGCCAGCAGTTTAAACAGGGTCAATCAGCCCCAGCATTTT. Its translation: CASSLNRVNQPQHF.

The rearrangement joins TRBV4-1 to TRBJ1-1; 8 nucleotides line up with TRBD1. Germline loops: CDR1 MGHRA, CDR2 YSYEKL. The CDR3 has 16 amino acids. After removal of 1 base from V and 1 base from J, the junction contained 5 bases not matched to a gene. The CDR3 DNA follows: TGCGCCAGCAGCCAAGCCAGGGGGCTCTCGAACACTGAAGCTTTCTTT. Translated, it gives CASSQARGLSNTEAFF.

V usage is TRBV27 and J usage is TRBJ2-3; D may match TRBD1 or TRBD2 (5 bases each). The germline V gene has CDR1 MNHEY and CDR2 SMNVEV (reference sequence). This CDR3 contains 16 residues. Trimming cost V 4 bases and J 2 bases, with 16 bases left between them. This CDR3 is CASSSTRTLITDTQYF. For the CDR3, the DNA is TGTGCCAGCAGTTCCACTAGGACACTCATCACAGATACGCAGTATTTT.

This chain connects TRBV9 to TRBJ1-1; weak D call: TRBD1 (5 bases). The V gene lost 3 bases and the J gene lost 0 bases, with 15 bases spanning the gap. Germline V CDR1 and CDR2: SGDLS, YYNGEE. The CDR3 spans 16 residues. Here the CDR3 DNA reads TGTGCCAGCAGCGCCCCGAGGGGAGGGTTGAACACTGAAGCTTTCTTT. This encodes CASSAPRGGLNTEAFF.

This chain links TRBV5-5 with TRBJ1-4; no clear D. The CDR3 spans 16 residues. Trimming shortened V by 4 bases and J by 0 bases, and 13 bases separated the two germline ends. The germline CDR1 and CDR2 sequences are SGHKS and YYEKEE (reference sequence). Here the CDR3 reads CASSKGDGPTNEKLFF. The CDR3 region has the DNA TGTGCCAGCAGCAAAGGAGACGGTCCAACTAATGAAAAACTGTTTTTT.

This CDR3 reads CASSQSAGGYDEQFF. The CDR3 bases are TGTGCCAGCAGTCAATCAGCGGGGGGGTATGATGAGCAGTTCTTC. The V gene is TRBV28, the J gene TRBJ2-1; 10 bases are shared with TRBD2. V dropped 5 bases and J dropped 8; count of bases not matched to a gene: 9. The CDR3 consists of 15 residues. Germline assignment: CDR1 MDHEN and CDR2 SYDVKM.

Turning to this clone: Other DNA sequences in this specimen translate into the identical CDR3. The J gene is TRBJ2-7, the V gene TRBV7-2, with 11 bases aligning to TRBD2. The CDR3 consists of 15 residues. From germline, CDR1 is SGHTA and CDR2 FQGNSA. V shed 1 base, J shed 7 bases, and the junction held 6 bases outside the gene matches. CDR3 loop: CASSLVRLAGGEQYF. CDR3 nucleotides: TGTGCCAGCAGCTTAGTTCGTCTAGCGGGGGGTGAGCAGTACTTC.

V and J are TRBV19 and TRBJ1-2; no clear D gene. The V gene lost 6 bases and the J gene lost 4 bases, with 21 bases spanning the gap. Germline lookup yields CDR1 LNHDA and CDR2 SQIVND (reference sequence). The CDR3 has 16 amino acids. CDR3 protein: CASSRQFGEVAYGYTF. DNA for the CDR3: TGTGCCAGTAGCAGACAATTTGGGGAAGTTGCCTATGGCTACACCTTC. Combining the CDR3 with reference TRBV19 and TRBJ1-2 gives the whole variable domain DGGITQSPKYLFRKEGQNVTLSCEQNLNHDAMYWYRQDPGQGLRLIYYSQIVNDFQKGDIAEGYSVSREKKESFPLTVTSAQKNPTAFYLCASSRQFGEVAYGYTFGSGTRLTVV.

The gene calls are TRBV5-1 and TRBJ2-7; tentative D call: TRBD2 (6 bases). Deletions cut 5 bases from V and 0 bases from J, with 6 bases between. Germline V CDR1 and CDR2: SGHRS, YFSETQ. The CDR3 is made up of 12 amino acids. DNA of the CDR3: TGCGCCAGCAGGCGGGACTCCTACGAGCAGTACTTC. It specifies CASRRDSYEQYF. The variable domain in full, with the rest retrieved from reference TRBV5-1 and TRBJ2-7, is KAGVTQTPRYLIKTRGQQVTLSCSPISGHRSVSWYQQTPGQGLQFLFEYFSETQRNKGNFPGRFSGRQFSNSRSEMNVSTLELGDSALYLCASRRDSYEQYFGPGTRLTVT.

This clone was seen a single time. J is TRBJ2-5 and V is TRBV20-1; D may be TRBD2 (7 bases). The CDR3 sequence is 15 residues long. Germline values: CDR1 DFQATT, CDR2 SNEGSKA (reference sequence). V dropped 3 bases and J dropped 5 bases, with 19 bases sitting between them. CDR3: CSASPSGRGHETQYF. The CDR3 DNA sequence: TGCAGTGCTAGTCCTTCGGGGCGGGGGCATGAGACCCAGTACTTC.

This chain uses TRBV27 with TRBJ1-3; D not certain. V gave up 7 bases and J gave up 0 bases, with 10 bases separating them. Germline-derived CDR1 and CDR2 are MNHEY and SMNVEV (reference sequence). The CDR3 extends over 14 amino acids. Here the CDR3 DNA reads TGTGCCAGCATTGAACACCGCTCTGGAAACACCATATATTTT. Protein sequence: CASIEHRSGNTIYF.

The chain couples TRBV28 to TRBJ1-1; 11 bases fit TRBD1. The junction had 5 bases not matched to a gene; V was cut back by 7 bases and J by 4 bases. Looked up from germline, CDR1 is MDHEN and CDR2 is SYDVKM. There are 14 residues in the CDR3. The CDR3, as DNA: TGTGCCAGCACGGACAGGGGGCAGATCACTGAAGCTTTCTTT. Its protein product is CASTDRGQITEAFF.

The CDR3 spells CASSARGEKLFF. CDR3 sequence (DNA): TGTGCCAGCAGCGCGAGGGGCGAAAAACTGTTTTTT. The rearrangement joins TRBV3-1 (or the pseudogene TRBV3-2) to TRBJ1-4, with D possibly TRBD1 on 5 matching bases. With 5 bases removed from V and 8 bases from J, the gap between germline ends came to 9 bases. CDR1 is LGHDT, CDR2 YNNKEL, per germline (reference sequence). The CDR3 covers 12 residues.

This chain links TRBV5-6 with TRBJ1-6, with a weak D call TRBD1 (6 bases). The V and J ends lost 2 bases and 9 bases respectively, with 15 bases between them. CDR1 SGHDT and CDR2 YYEEEE come from the germline V gene. The CDR3 contains 15 residues. The CDR3, as DNA: TGTGCCAGCAGCTTACAGGGTTCCGGGAGTTCACCCCTCCACTTT. Translated, it gives CASSLQGSGSSPLHF. The whole variable domain, remainder taken from reference TRBV5-6 and TRBJ1-6, is DAGVTQSPTHLIKTRGQQVTLRCSPKSGHDTVSWYQQALGQGPQFIFQYYEEEERQRGNFPDRFSGHQFPNYSSELNVNALLLGDSALYLCASSLQGSGSSPLHFGNGTRLTVT.

The J gene is TRBJ1-2, the V gene TRBV19, with D perhaps matching TRBD1 (5 bases). Germline CDR1 and CDR2: LNHDA and SQIVND (reference sequence). This CDR3 has 15 residues. Deletions cut 3 bases from V and 4 bases from J, with 15 bases between. The CDR3 sequence is CASSIPQGAVYGYTF. The CDR3 nucleotides are TGTGCCAGTAGTATCCCTCAAGGGGCAGTCTATGGCTACACCTTC.

The table lists this clone with a count of one. V is TRBV5-4 and J is TRBJ2-2; 9 nucleotides line up with TRBD2. This CDR3 region has 18 residues. The trim removed 0 bases at V and 2 bases at J, leaving 8 bases unmatched. Looked up from germline, CDR1 is SGHNT and CDR2 is YYREEE (reference sequence). CDR3 DNA sequence: TGTGCCAGCAGCTTGGGACCCTCTAGCGGGGCAAACACCGGGGAGCTGTTTTTT. Translated: CASSLGPSSGANTGELFF.

The chain combines TRBV7-3 with TRBJ2-1; 8 bases map to TRBD2. CDR3 length: 15 amino acids. The V gene's germline CDR1 is SGHTA and CDR2 FQGTGA. V dropped 5 bases and J dropped 4; count of bases not matched to a gene: 7. The CDR3 reads CASSVLGGGYNEQFF. CDR3 nucleotide sequence: TGTGCCAGCAGCGTTCTAGGCGGGGGGTACAATGAGCAGTTCTTC.

The chain uses TRBV6-2 or TRBV6-3 and TRBJ2-7, with D perhaps matching TRBD1 (6 bases). The V end lost 6 bases, the J end lost 3 bases, and 15 bases lay between the germline ends. The germline CDR1 and CDR2 sequences are MNHEY and SVGEGT. CDR3 length equals 14 residues. The CDR3 here is CASSPTGRGYEQYF. The CDR3 DNA follows: TGTGCCAGCAGCCCTACGGGCAGGGGCTACGAGCAGTACTTC.